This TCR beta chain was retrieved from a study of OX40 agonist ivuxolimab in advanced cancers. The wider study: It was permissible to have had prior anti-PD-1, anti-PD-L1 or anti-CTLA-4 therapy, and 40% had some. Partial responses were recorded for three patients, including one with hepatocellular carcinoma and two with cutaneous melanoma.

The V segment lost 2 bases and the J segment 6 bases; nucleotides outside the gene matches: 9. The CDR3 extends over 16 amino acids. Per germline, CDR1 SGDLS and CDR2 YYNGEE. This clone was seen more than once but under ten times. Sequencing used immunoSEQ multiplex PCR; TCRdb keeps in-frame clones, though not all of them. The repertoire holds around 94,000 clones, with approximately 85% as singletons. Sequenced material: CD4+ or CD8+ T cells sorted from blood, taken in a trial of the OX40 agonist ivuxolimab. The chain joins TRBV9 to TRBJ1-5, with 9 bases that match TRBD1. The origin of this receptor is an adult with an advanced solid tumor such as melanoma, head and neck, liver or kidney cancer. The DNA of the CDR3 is TGTGCCAGCAGCGTGGAACGACAGGGGGGAATTCAGCCCCAGCATTTT. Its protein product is CASSVERQGGIQPQHF.